The 26 T cell receptor beta chains below were found in one sample sequenced in a study of T-cell reconstitution after alpha-beta-depleted transplantation in children (dated by TCRdb to the mid-2010s). Receptor libraries were prepared by PCR. The instrument was an Illumina HiSeq 2500. To normalize quantification of the TCRbeta repertoire, the TCR libraries were built with molecular barcoding that relied on unique molecular identifiers. The public sequencing data were trimmed at Q25 with fastp and processed into clonotypes with MiXCR by TCRdb, which kept only in-frame beta chains. One record per CDR3 amino acid sequence lists the most common genes and DNA. Across this sample there are hundreds of thousands of distinct CDR3 sequences, with under 15% seen only once. Of the sample, approximately 2% falls within the top ten clones. In light of the paper, this sample's treatment or condition label describes: allogeneic hematopoietic cell transplantation with graft depleted of TCRalphabeta T cells and CD19 B cells.

Specimen: PBMCs, mostly from graft donor cells, collected 360 days after TCRalphabeta/CD19-depleted stem cell transplant. The receptors were sampled from a male patient younger than 18 who had a stem cell transplant for acute myeloid leukemia, so the T cells may come from the graft donor.

This CDR3 reads CASSQPPWGEQYF. The DNA of the CDR3 is TGTGCCAGCAGCCAGCCACCGTGGGGGGAGCAGTACTTC. This chain connects TRBV7-2 to TRBJ2-7, with D perhaps given as TRBD1 or TRBD2 (5 bases each). The germline V and J ends were trimmed by 5 bases and 7 bases, with 15 bases remaining between them. The length of the CDR3 is 13 residues. Germline V gene data show CDR1 as SGHTA and CDR2 as FQGNSA.

This chain links TRBV20-1 with TRBJ2-7, with 10 bases aligning to TRBD1. The length of the CDR3 is 15 residues. Per the germline V gene, CDR1 is DFQATT and CDR2 is SNEGSKA (reference sequence). Trimming took 6 bases from V and 2 from J; bases not matched to a gene: 10. The CDR3 DNA is TGCAGTGCCCTTAAGGGACAGGGGTACCCCTACGAGCAGTACTTC. Translation gives CSALKGQGYPYEQYF.

This clonotype was detected ten times or more. The chain is built from TRBV6-5 and TRBJ2-1; D uncertain. The V end lost 2 bases, the J end lost 9 bases, and 14 bases lay between the germline ends. In germline, CDR1 is MNHEY, CDR2 SVGAGI. There are 14 residues in the CDR3. CDR3 loop: CASSYGLGSGEQFF. CDR3 bases: TGTGCCAGCAGTTACGGCCTTGGTAGTGGTGAGCAGTTCTTC.

The rearrangement joins TRBV20-1 to TRBJ2-1; D is possibly TRBD2 (8 bases). Germline CDR1 DFQATT, CDR2 SNEGSKA (reference sequence). V was shortened by 6 bases and J by 5 bases, with 32 bases between the two germline ends. This CDR3 is built from 19 residues. The CDR3 nucleotides read TGCAGTGCCCCCCGCGATACTAGCGGCCAGGGGGGGCGTAACAATGAGCAGTTCTTC. This codes for CSAPRDTSGQGGRNNEQFF.

This clonotype was observed a few times. V is TRBV7-8 and J is TRBJ1-5; tentative D call: TRBD1 (6 bases). This CDR3 has 13 amino acids. Trimming removed 4 bases at V and 9 bases at J, with 13 bases between. Germline V gene sequence: CDR1 SGHVS, CDR2 FQNEAQ. DNA for the CDR3: TGTGCCAGCAGCTGGGGGCCCTTGCGGCCCCAGCATTTT. Translating it yields CASSWGPLRPQHF.

This clonotype occurred a few times. The V gene is TRBV20-1, the J gene TRBJ2-7; the match to TRBD2 covers 11 bases. This CDR3 region has 14 residues. Per germline, CDR1 DFQATT and CDR2 SNEGSKA (reference sequence). V lost 6 bases to trimming and J lost 5 bases; unmatched junction nucleotides: 9. The CDR3 nucleotides read TGCAGTGCCCCGATTCGACTAGCGGGACACGAGCAGTACTTC. This translates into CSAPIRLAGHEQYF.

Regarding this clonotype: Being one base from a much bigger clone, this may be a read error. The genes are TRBV3-1 and TRBJ2-3; 14 bases map to TRBD2. J was trimmed by 13 bases and V by 1 base; bases with no gene match: 4. The germline V gene has CDR1 LGHDT and CDR2 YNNKEL (reference sequence). This CDR3 contains 14 residues. The CDR3 nucleotides read TGTGCCAGCAGCCAAGGGACTAGCGGGGGGTTCAAGTATTTT. This gives the protein CASSQGTSGGFKYF.

The rearrangement joins TRBV19 to TRBJ2-5, with 10 bases lining up with TRBD1. The CDR3 runs to 14 residues. CDR1 and CDR2 from the germline V gene are LNHDA and SQIVND (reference sequence). With 10 bases clipped from V and 5 bases from J, the junction kept 10 bases outside the gene matches. The chain's CDR3 is CATRDRGLSETQYF. CDR3 DNA sequence: TGTGCCACTCGGGACAGGGGTTTATCGGAGACCCAGTACTTC.

This chain links TRBV30 with TRBJ2-1; D remains unclear. The CDR3 is made up of 12 amino acids. The V and J ends lost 5 bases and 6 bases respectively, with 11 bases between them. Germline assignment: CDR1 GTSNPN and CDR2 SVGIG (reference sequence). CDR3 sequence: CAWAQAANEQFF. As DNA, the CDR3 is TGTGCCTGGGCCCAGGCGGCCAATGAGCAGTTCTTC.

In its sample, this clonotype was seen a few times. This sequence joins TRBV4-3 and TRBJ2-7, with 8 bases fitting TRBD2. This CDR3 spans 17 amino acids. The germline V gene has CDR1 LGHNA and CDR2 YSLEER. The V gene end was trimmed by 3 bases and the J gene end by 2 bases; junction bases not matched to a gene: 12. In DNA, the CDR3 is TGCGCCAGCAGCCACAAAAGGTCTAGCGGGTCGACCTACGAGCAGTACTTC. Protein sequence: CASSHKRSSGSTYEQYF.

This clonotype was seen repeatedly, ten times or more. The chain employs TRBV20-1 and TRBJ2-7; possibly TRBD1 or TRBD2 for D (5 bases each). Germline CDR1 reads DFQATT; CDR2 reads SNEGSKA (reference sequence). Trimming left V 3 bases short and J 2 bases short, with 11 bases between. The CDR3 covers 13 residues. CDR3 region: CSASGTNAYEQYF. DNA of the CDR3: TGCAGTGCTAGTGGGACCAATGCCTACGAGCAGTACTTC.

Only a few counts were recorded for this clonotype. The rearrangement uses TRBV11-2 and TRBJ2-7; 10 bases fit TRBD2. CDR3 length: 19 amino acids. Germline CDR1 SGHAT, CDR2 FQNNGV. With 5 bases clipped from V and 1 base from J, the junction kept 17 bases outside the gene matches. The CDR3 sequence: CASSLPGTSDSTWSYEQYF. The DNA of the CDR3 is TGTGCCAGCAGCCTACCCGGGACTAGCGACTCTACATGGTCCTACGAGCAGTACTTC.

This clonotype was counted ten times or more. The chain is built from TRBV29-1 and TRBJ2-1, with 11 positions matching TRBD1. Germline CDR1 is SQVTM and CDR2 is ANQGSEA. CDR3 size: 14 residues. Trimming cost V 2 bases and J 6 bases; bases outside gene matches: 3. The CDR3 bases are TGCAGCGTTGAAAAGGGGACAGGGGGCAATGAGCAGTTCTTC. Its translation is CSVEKGTGGNEQFF.

The J gene is TRBJ2-7, the V gene TRBV12-3 or TRBV12-4; a weak D match, TRBD1 (5 bases). Deletions cut 1 base from V and 4 bases from J, with 8 bases between. The CDR3 is 13 residues long. The DNA for the CDR3 is TGTGCCAGCAGTTTAGGGGGCCAATACGAGCAGTACTTC. It is translated as CASSLGGQYEQYF.

This clonotype was detected a few times. Here the CDR3 DNA reads TGCAGCGTTGACTGGACTAGCGGGAGGGGAGAGCAGTACTTC. Protein sequence: CSVDWTSGRGEQYF. The chain employs TRBV29-1 and TRBJ2-7; 15 bases are a match to TRBD2. J gave up 7 bases and V 3 bases, and 4 bases lay outside the gene matches. The CDR3 is 14 residues long. Germline V gene lookup returns CDR1 SQVTM and CDR2 ANQGSEA.

This chain links TRBV5-1 with TRBJ2-1; 9 bases are a match to TRBD2. Germline V lookup: CDR1 SGHRS, CDR2 YFSETQ. The CDR3 runs to 20 residues. The V segment lost 5 bases and the J segment 2 bases; nucleotides outside the gene matches: 20. CDR3 coding DNA: TGCGCCAGCAGATTCAAGGAGGGCGGGAGGGCCATGTTCCCCTACAATGAGCAGTTCTTC. Translating gives CASRFKEGGRAMFPYNEQFF.

The chain employs TRBV14 and TRBJ2-3; possible D gene TRBD2, 5 bases. Germline loops: CDR1 SGHDN, CDR2 FVKESK. This CDR3 has 14 residues. Between the trimmed V and J ends, which lost 2 bases and 3 bases, there was a span of 9 bases. In DNA form, the CDR3 reads TGTGCCAGCAGCCAACGAGACTATACAGATACGCAGTATTTT. The encoded protein is CASSQRDYTDTQYF.

V gene TRBV20-1 combines with J gene TRBJ2-7; unclear D gene. Germline V gene data show CDR1 as DFQATT and CDR2 as SNEGSKA (reference sequence). V was pared by 3 bases and J by 5 bases, with 11 bases between. The CDR3 loop spans 12 amino acids. The CDR3 DNA reads TGCAGTGCTAGTTCTCCAGCTAACGAGCAGTACTTC. It codes for CSASSPANEQYF.

There are many counts of this clonotype. V gene TRBV28 combines with J gene TRBJ2-7, with 13 bases matching TRBD2. Per the germline V gene, CDR1 is MDHEN and CDR2 is SYDVKM. The CDR3 is 16 residues long. The V gene end was trimmed by 6 bases and the J gene end by 3 bases; junction bases not matched to a gene: 8. The CDR3 spells CASRLAGGPANYEQYF. DNA of the CDR3: TGTGCCAGCAGACTAGCGGGAGGGCCCGCGAACTACGAGCAGTACTTC.

This clonotype has only a few counts. This chain joins TRBV7-9 and TRBJ2-7, with D unresolved. V shed 0 bases and J shed 6 bases, with 15 bases lying between them. The length of the CDR3 is 15 residues. Germline V lookup: CDR1 SEHNR, CDR2 FQNEAQ (reference sequence). The CDR3 DNA follows: TGTGCCAGCAGCTTAGCGACGGCAGCCCTCTCCGAGCAGTACTTC. It translates to CASSLATAALSEQYF. The complete variable domain, with remaining parts taken from reference TRBV7-9 and TRBJ2-7, reads DTGVSQNPRHKITKRGQNVTFRCDPISEHNRLYWYRQTLGQGPEFLTYFQNEAQLEKSRLLSDRFSAERPKGSFSTLEIQRTEQGDSAMYLCASSLATAALSEQYFGPGTRLTVT.

The J gene is TRBJ2-7, the V gene TRBV29-1; 7 bases match TRBD2. J gave up 2 bases and V 3 bases, and 4 bases lay outside the gene matches. The CDR3 spans 13 residues. Germline loops: CDR1 SQVTM, CDR2 ANQGSEA. The CDR3 loop is CSVEGGETYEQYF. The CDR3 coding sequence is TGCAGCGTTGAGGGGGGGGAAACCTACGAGCAGTACTTC.

This clonotype has just a few counts. This sequence joins TRBV18 and TRBJ2-3; TRBD2 agrees at 7 bases. V trimming: 3 bases; J trimming: 1 base; junction bases outside the gene matches: 7. CDR3 length: 16 amino acids. Looked up from germline, CDR1 is KGHSH and CDR2 is LQKENI. In nucleotides, the CDR3 is TGTGCCAGCTCACCGCTACTGGGAGGGGGCACAGATACGCAGTATTTT. This gives the protein CASSPLLGGGTDTQYF.

The gene calls are TRBV7-2 and TRBJ1-6; D is unresolved. In germline, CDR1 is SGHTA, CDR2 FQGNSA. Trimming left V 1 base short and J 10 bases short, with 8 bases between. This CDR3 region has 13 residues. The CDR3 DNA reads TGTGCCAGCAGCTTAGGGTTTTTATCACCCCTCCACTTT. It specifies CASSLGFLSPLHF.

The chain links TRBV20-1 to TRBJ1-1, with 11 positions matching TRBD1. Per the germline V gene, CDR1 is DFQATT and CDR2 is SNEGSKA (reference sequence). V lost 0 bases and J lost 4; bases outside the gene matches: 10. The CDR3 has 17 amino acids. CDR3 amino acids: CSARDPWTGGGSTEAFF. The CDR3 DNA reads as TGCAGTGCTAGAGATCCATGGACAGGGGGCGGGAGCACTGAAGCTTTCTTT.

The chain combines TRBV12-3 or TRBV12-4 with TRBJ2-5, with 7 bases that match TRBD1. V lost 2 bases, J lost 5 bases, and 8 bases stayed unmatched. The CDR3 has 15 amino acids. In DNA form, the CDR3 reads TGTGCCAGCAGTTTAAGACAGGGCCTCGGGGAGACCCAGTACTTC. Residues: CASSLRQGLGETQYF.

This clonotype was counted only a few times. The CDR3 spells CASSVPGGGRSKDTQYF. Here the CDR3 DNA reads TGTGCCAGCAGCGTGCCCGGTGGCGGGAGAAGTAAAGATACGCAGTATTTT. This chain joins TRBV28 and TRBJ2-3; 7 bases agree with TRBD2. The CDR3 spans 17 residues. From germline, CDR1 is MDHEN and CDR2 SYDVKM. V lost 6 bases and J lost 5; bases outside the gene matches: 17. The variable domain in full, with the rest retrieved from reference TRBV28 and TRBJ2-3, is DVKVTQSSRYLVKRTGEKVFLECVQDMDHENMFWYRQDPGLGLRLIYFSYDVKMKEKGDIPEGYSVSREKKERFSLILESASTNQTSMYLCASSVPGGGRSKDTQYFGPGTRLTVL.